Here is one T cell receptor (beta chain) with its context. As yet, its antigen is unknown. The CDR3 has 13 residues. Trimming shortened V by 3 bases and J by 3 bases, and 8 bases separated the two germline ends. In germline, CDR1 is SGHTA, CDR2 FQGNSA. TCRdb fed the 5' RACE reads into MiXCR, producing one record per CDR3 protein. Of around 890,000 distinct CDR3 sequences in the sample, roughly 12% were seen once. The data belong to a study of CD8 T cells in ankylosing spondylitis. Study results and caveats: In peripheral blood, disease-linked CD8+ clones occurred at relatively low frequencies. Characteristic of ankylosing spondylitis blood, it appeared, was a TCR beta motif comprising several highly homologous variants.

This sequence joins TRBV7-2 and TRBJ2-5; no clear D. Material for sequencing was blood, either unsorted or a sorted T cell fraction (not recorded which). This sequence originates from a male donor with ankylosing spondylitis. The CDR3 coding sequence is TGTGCCAGCAGCTTTGGTGGGAAAGAGACCCAGTACTTC. Amino acids: CASSFGGKETQYF.